This entry lists 20 T cell receptor beta chains sequenced from one sample in a study of T cells after yellow fever vaccination. TCRdb re-called the 5' RACE reads through MiXCR, storing one row per CDR3 protein. The sample carries hundreds of thousands of distinct CDR3 sequences, about 12% recorded once. Sample: CD4+ T cells sorted from PBMCs, taken 15 days after the yellow fever booster vaccination. These receptor sequences come from a man aged 18 to 35 who received the YFV17D yellow fever vaccine.

This chain connects TRBV5-4 to TRBJ2-2; 7 nucleotides match TRBD1. The length of the CDR3 is 16 residues. V trimming: 4 bases; J trimming: 0 bases; junction bases outside the gene matches: 6. CDR1 SGHNT and CDR2 YYREEE come from the germline V gene (reference sequence). In DNA form, the CDR3 reads TGTGCCAGCAGCCGAACCGGGACAGCGAACACCGGGGAGCTGTTTTTT. It specifies CASSRTGTANTGELFF.

This clonotype was recorded at least ten times. The rearrangement uses TRBV24-1 and TRBJ2-5, with 8 positions matching TRBD1. V trimming: 6 bases; J trimming: 5 bases; junction bases outside the gene matches: 4. Germline CDR1 and CDR2: KGHDR and SFDVKD. The CDR3 is 13 residues long. The CDR3 DNA is TGTGCCACCAGTCCAGGGGGCGCGGAGACCCAGTACTTC. Its translation is CATSPGGAETQYF.

This clonotype occurred many times. The gene calls are TRBV4-1 and TRBJ2-3; 9 positions agree with TRBD2. V was clipped by 0 bases and J by 7 bases; unmatched bases: 5. Germline values: CDR1 MGHRA, CDR2 YSYEKL. The CDR3 is 15 residues long. The CDR3 loop reads CASSQERGGLHTQYF. As DNA, the CDR3 is TGCGCCAGCAGCCAAGAGCGGGGGGGCCTACATACGCAGTATTTT.

This clonotype has a handful of counts. V gene TRBV7-2 combines with J gene TRBJ2-1; a possible D gene is TRBD1 (6 bases). The CDR3 runs 13 residues. From germline, CDR1 is SGHTA and CDR2 FQGNSA. Deletions cut 5 bases from V and 9 bases from J, with 14 bases between. CDR3 amino acids: CASSTRDTLEQFF. The CDR3 bases are TGTGCCAGCAGCACCCGGGACACACTTGAGCAGTTCTTC.

The V call is TRBV20-1, the J call TRBJ1-6; 9 positions agree with TRBD1. The CDR3 spans 13 residues. The germline gives CDR1 DFQATT, CDR2 SNEGSKA (reference sequence). Trimming took 5 bases from V and 10 from J; bases not matched to a gene: 6. The CDR3 region has the DNA TGCAGTGCTCAACAGGGGGCAGACTCACCCCTCCACTTT. Translating it yields CSAQQGADSPLHF.

Note on this clonotype: This could be a read error, since a much larger clone is one nucleotide away. The chain couples TRBV5-1 to TRBJ2-1; weak D call: TRBD2 (7 bases). This CDR3 is built from 15 residues. V was cut by 4 bases and J by 1 base, with 12 bases left in between. Germline CDR1 reads SGHRS; CDR2 reads YFSETQ. CDR3 residues: CASSVEGGSYNEQFF. The CDR3, as DNA: TGCGCCAGCAGCGTGGAGGGGGGGTCCTACAATGAGCAGTTCTTC. Together with reference TRBV5-1 and TRBJ2-1, the CDR3 gives the full variable domain: KAGVTQTPRYLIKTRGQQVTLSCSPISGHRSVSWYQQTPGQGLQFLFEYFSETQRNKGNFPGRFSGRQFSNSRSEMNVSTLELGDSALYLCASSVEGGSYNEQFFGPGTRLTVL.

V is TRBV12-3 or TRBV12-4 and J is TRBJ2-6, with 11 bases lining up with TRBD1. V was clipped by 6 bases and J by 1 base; unmatched bases: 20. CDR3 size: 22 residues. The CDR3 DNA reads TGTGCCAGCAGACCTCCACCGGGACAGGGGGTAATTACTCCATCTGGGGCCAACGTCCTGACTTTC. It codes for CASRPPPGQGVITPSGANVLTF.

The rearrangement uses TRBV25-1 and TRBJ2-1; 10 bases agree with TRBD2. The CDR3 loop spans 15 amino acids. Germline CDR1 is MGHDK and CDR2 is SYGVNS. With 4 bases clipped from V and 6 bases from J, the junction kept 6 bases outside the gene matches. The chain's CDR3 is CASSGSSGGPNEQFF. Written as DNA, the CDR3 is TGTGCCAGCAGTGGCAGTAGCGGGGGGCCCAATGAGCAGTTCTTC.

This clonotype appeared a few times. The chain employs TRBV2 and TRBJ1-4; D uncertain. Trimming cost V 7 bases and J 6 bases, with 21 bases left between them. The CDR3 spans 16 residues. CDR1 and CDR2 (germline): SNHLY, FYNNEI. The CDR3 DNA is TGTGCCAGCACCGGCGCCGTAGTCGGAATCGATGAAAAACTGTTTTTT. Protein product: CASTGAVVGIDEKLFF.

A few counts support this clonotype. The V call is TRBV19, the J call TRBJ2-5; D remains ambiguous. CDR3 size: 13 residues. CDR1 and CDR2 (germline): LNHDA, SQIVND (reference sequence). Trimming removed 5 bases from V and 3 bases from J, with 10 bases in between. The CDR3, as DNA: TGTGCCAGTAGTCGGACGGAAAAAGAGACCCAGTACTTC. Its protein is CASSRTEKETQYF.

The chain has TRBV9 and TRBJ1-4; tentatively, D is TRBD1 (5 bases). The CDR3 spans 16 residues. In germline, CDR1 is SGDLS, CDR2 YYNGEE. With 3 bases removed from V and 6 bases from J, the gap between germline ends came to 18 bases. CDR3 bases: TGTGCCAGCAGCGCCCCCGGGGCAGTGATGGATGAAAAACTGTTTTTT. This sequence encodes CASSAPGAVMDEKLFF.

This clonotype was counted ten times or more. The rearrangement links TRBV5-1 to TRBJ1-5; 10 bases align to TRBD1. The CDR3 extends over 14 amino acids. The germline gives CDR1 SGHRS, CDR2 YFSETQ. The V and J ends lost 4 bases and 5 bases, in that order; junction bases with no gene match: 3. The CDR3 sequence: CASSPGTGDQPQHF. For the CDR3, the DNA is TGCGCCAGCAGCCCGGGGACAGGGGATCAGCCCCAGCATTTT.

This clonotype was recorded at least ten times. The chain combines TRBV5-1 with TRBJ2-1; the D is unclear. V lost 2 bases to trimming and J lost 14 bases, with 17 bases between them. This CDR3 spans 13 amino acids. Looked up from germline, CDR1 is SGHRS and CDR2 is YFSETQ. The CDR3 loop is CASSFLGNSLEFF. The CDR3 DNA reads as TGCGCCAGCAGCTTTCTAGGCAATTCTTTGGAGTTCTTC. Looking up the rest from reference TRBV5-1 and TRBJ2-1 gives the full variable domain: KAGVTQTPRYLIKTRGQQVTLSCSPISGHRSVSWYQQTPGQGLQFLFEYFSETQRNKGNFPGRFSGRQFSNSRSEMNVSTLELGDSALYLCASSFLGNSLEFFGPGTRLTVL.

In its sample, this clonotype was seen a few times. The V and J genes are TRBV27 and TRBJ2-5, with 7 bases lining up with TRBD2. V was clipped by 3 bases and J by 4 bases; unmatched bases: 2. The CDR3 has 13 amino acids. The V gene's germline CDR1 is MNHEY and CDR2 SMNVEV (reference sequence). DNA for the CDR3: TGTGCCAGCAGTTTTCGGACTAGAGAGACCCAGTACTTC. Translating gives CASSFRTRETQYF.

This clonotype has just a few counts. The gene calls are TRBV18 and TRBJ2-3, with D hard to call. The germline CDR1 and CDR2 sequences are KGHSH and LQKENI. Trimming pared 2 bases from V and 0 bases from J, leaving 9 bases between. The CDR3 runs to 15 residues. In DNA, the CDR3 is TGTGCCAGCTCACCAACAGAGTATAGCACAGATACGCAGTATTTT. It is translated as CASSPTEYSTDTQYF.

This chain joins TRBV24-1 and TRBJ2-7, with D unclear. Trimming cost V 9 bases and J 5 bases, with 4 bases left between them. The V gene's germline CDR1 is KGHDR and CDR2 SFDVKD. The CDR3 totals 9 residues. The CDR3 spells CATSNEQYF. The CDR3 DNA sequence: TGTGCCACCTCAAACGAGCAGTACTTC.

This clonotype was seen a handful of times. Written as DNA, the CDR3 is TGTGCCAGCAGCGGGAGGGACCAGGGGCAGTACGTC. Translated, it gives CASSGRDQGQYV. V is TRBV28 and J is TRBJ2-7; 8 bases match TRBD2. The CDR3 contains 12 residues. Trimming took 6 bases from V and 9 from J; bases not matched to a gene: 7. Germline CDR1 and CDR2: MDHEN and SYDVKM.

This clonotype was seen a handful of times. The gene calls are TRBV4-1 and TRBJ2-3; no clear D. Germline V gene data show CDR1 as MGHRA and CDR2 as YSYEKL. With 1 base removed from V and 2 bases from J, the gap between germline ends came to 16 bases. The CDR3 extends over 17 amino acids. The CDR3 region has the DNA TGCGCCAGCAGCCAAGCGGTATTTGTAGATTCCACAGATACGCAGTATTTT. Protein sequence: CASSQAVFVDSTDTQYF.

The chain has TRBV5-1 and TRBJ1-1; D is ambiguous. V lost 4 bases and J 0 bases, leaving 13 bases between the germline ends. The CDR3 consists of 15 residues. The V gene's germline CDR1 is SGHRS and CDR2 YFSETQ. CDR3: CASSPFSTVNTEAFF. The CDR3 DNA reads as TGCGCCAGCAGCCCATTCAGTACAGTGAACACTGAAGCTTTCTTT.

The gene calls are TRBV7-8 and TRBJ2-2; possible D gene TRBD1, 5 bases. Germline lookup yields CDR1 SGHVS and CDR2 FQNEAQ. CDR3 length: 15 residues. V was trimmed by 3 bases and J by 4 bases, leaving 12 bases between them. This CDR3 is CASSFNVQGTGELFF. CDR3 DNA sequence: TGTGCCAGCAGCTTTAACGTCCAGGGCACCGGGGAGCTGTTTTTT.